These 30 T cell receptor beta chains were sequenced from one sample in a study of vaccination effects on CD4 cells after COVID-19. No antigens are known for them. ViraFEST expansion of antigen-specific CD4+ T cells with viral peptide pools preceded sequencing. Culture proceeded for about 11 days, and CD4+ T cells were then isolated. Each participant was given two doses of one vaccine (BNT162b2 or mRNA-1273). Some clones are missing from TCRdb's copy, which holds only in-frame ones; the method was immunoSEQ multiplex PCR. The table lists 25,000 to 30,000 clones, roughly 80% of them singletons. The material was CD4+ T cells from PBMCs cultured with SARS-CoV-2 spike peptides, obtained after COVID-19 vaccination. The receptors were gathered from a human donor who received a COVID-19 vaccine. Some clones in this sample may be carry-over from other donors' samples.

This chain joins TRBV6-5 and TRBJ2-5, with 8 bases matching TRBD2. The CDR3 is 15 residues long. The J segment lost 3 bases and the V segment lost 0 bases, leaving 3 bases of the junction unmatched. Germline CDR1 is MNHEY and CDR2 is SVGAGI. The CDR3 DNA reads TGTGCCAGCAGTTACTCGCCCGGGGGGGAAGAGACCCAGTACTTC. Protein sequence: CASSYSPGGEETQYF.

The J gene is TRBJ2-7, the V gene TRBV7-3; no definite D call. Between the trimmed V and J ends, which lost 5 bases and 2 bases, there was a span of 13 bases. The CDR3 runs to 14 residues. Germline-derived CDR1 and CDR2 are SGHTA and FQGTGA. The CDR3 DNA reads as TGTGCCAGCAGCCCCCAGACACTTCCCTACGAGCAGTACGTC. This encodes CASSPQTLPYEQYV.

The J gene is TRBJ2-7, the V gene TRBV5-8; no clear D gene. Trimming shortened V by 4 bases and J by 0 bases, and 14 bases separated the two germline ends. Germline CDR1 is SGHTS and CDR2 is YDEGEE. This CDR3 region has 15 residues. The CDR3 DNA follows: TGTGCCAGCAGCCCCTGGGCTTCGAGCTCCTACGAGCAGTACGTC. It codes for CASSPWASSSYEQYV.

CDR3 bases: TGTGCCAGCAGCGTCGACAGGGGGGCTGGGGCCAACGTCCTGACTTTC. It translates to CASSVDRGAGANVLTF. The gene calls are TRBV11-2 and TRBJ2-6, with 9 nucleotides matching TRBD1. The junction had 4 bases not matched to a gene; V was cut back by 5 bases and J by 2 bases. The CDR3 has 16 residues. Germline CDR1 SGHAT, CDR2 FQNNGV.

This clone has a single count. The chain carries TRBV4-1 and TRBJ1-4; 11 nucleotides line up with TRBD1. Germline lookup yields CDR1 MGHRA and CDR2 YSYEKL. The CDR3 is 18 residues long. The junction had 8 bases not matched to a gene; V was cut back by 5 bases and J by 0 bases. The CDR3 sequence: CASSRKGQGDSTNEKLFF. In DNA, the CDR3 is TGCGCCAGCAGCAGGAAGGGACAGGGGGATTCAACTAATGAAAAACTGTTTTTT.

V is TRBV11-2 and J is TRBJ1-1, with D perhaps matching TRBD1 (6 bases). The CDR3 contains 13 residues. The germline gives CDR1 SGHAT, CDR2 FQNNGV. V was clipped by 1 base and J by 6 bases, with 9 bases between them. In DNA form, the CDR3 reads TGTGCCAGCAGCTTAGGACAGGAGCCTGAAGCTTTCTTT. Its translation: CASSLGQEPEAFF.

The rearrangement uses TRBV4-3 and TRBJ1-2; weak D call: TRBD1 (6 bases). Germline loops: CDR1 LGHNA, CDR2 YSLEER. CDR3 size: 17 residues. The V end was cut by 6 bases, the J end by 0 bases, with 20 bases between. DNA for the CDR3: TGCGCCAGCAGTCCAGTGGGGGGGCAGGCAGCTAACTATGGCTACACCTTC. As protein: CASSPVGGQAANYGYTF.

V is TRBV29-1 and J is TRBJ1-1, with 12 positions matching TRBD1. The CDR3 is 14 amino acids. Germline CDR1 SQVTM, CDR2 ANQGSEA. The V segment lost 4 bases and the J segment 4 bases; nucleotides outside the gene matches: 4. The chain's CDR3 is CSVVGTGGGTEAFF. The CDR3 region has the DNA TGCAGCGTTGTAGGGACAGGGGGCGGCACTGAAGCTTTCTTT. Full variable domain (remainder filled in from reference TRBV29-1 and TRBJ1-1): SAVISQKPSRDICQRGTSLTIQCQVDSQVTMMFWYRQQPGQSLTLIATANQGSEATYESGFVIDKFPISRPNLTFSTLTVSNMSPEDSSIYLCSVVGTGGGTEAFFGQGTRLTVV.

This rearrangement joins TRBV3-1 (or the pseudogene TRBV3-2) to TRBJ2-6; perhaps TRBD1 as D (6 bases). There are 15 residues in the CDR3. CDR1 and CDR2 (germline): LGHDT, YNNKEL (reference sequence). Trimming shortened V by 5 bases and J by 2 bases, and 10 bases separated the two germline ends. DNA of the CDR3: TGTGCCAGCAGCGCCAACAGGGCTGGGGCCAACGTCCTGACTTTC. It is translated as CASSANRAGANVLTF.

This clone appeared once. The chain carries TRBV20-1 and TRBJ1-2; no clear D. Germline assignment: CDR1 DFQATT and CDR2 SNEGSKA (reference sequence). V lost 8 bases and J 8 bases, leaving 15 bases between the germline ends. This CDR3 has 11 amino acids. The CDR3 region has the DNA TGCAGTTGTTGGGCACCCGGGGGCTACACCTTC. It translates to CSCWAPGGYTF.

This clone was observed a handful of times. Different DNA sequences within this sample yield the same CDR3. The rearrangement links TRBV6-5 to TRBJ1-6; 8 bases agree with TRBD1. The CDR3 has 16 amino acids. Looked up from germline, CDR1 is MNHEY and CDR2 is SVGAGI. The trim removed 2 bases at V and 7 bases at J, leaving 7 bases unmatched. The CDR3 here is CASSYLGQGRNSPLHF. The CDR3 region has the DNA TGTGCCAGCAGTTACCTAGGACAGGGTAGGAATTCACCCCTCCACTTT.

This sequence joins TRBV9 and TRBJ1-4; D unclear. V gave up 1 base and J gave up 0 bases, with 7 bases separating them. Germline lookup yields CDR1 SGDLS and CDR2 YYNGEE. This CDR3 spans 15 amino acids. The CDR3 sequence is CASSVSATTNEKLFF. The CDR3 bases are TGTGCCAGCAGCGTAAGCGCGACAACTAATGAAAAACTGTTTTTT.

This rearrangement joins TRBV7-8 to TRBJ2-4; 7 nucleotides match TRBD1. This CDR3 spans 14 amino acids. Germline V gives CDR1 SGHVS, CDR2 FQNEAQ. With 3 bases clipped from V and 1 base from J, the junction kept 0 bases outside the gene matches. CDR3 loop: CASSLTGAKNIQYF. The CDR3 region has the DNA TGTGCCAGCAGCTTGACAGGGGCCAAAAACATTCAGTACTTC.

The V and J genes are TRBV14 and TRBJ1-3; D remains ambiguous. Trimming left V 4 bases short and J 4 bases short, with 11 bases between. This CDR3 is 14 amino acids long. Per germline, CDR1 SGHDN and CDR2 FVKESK. The CDR3 loop is CASSPTPGGNTIYF. CDR3 nucleotide sequence: TGTGCCAGCAGCCCAACGCCAGGAGGAAACACCATATATTTT.

Only a few counts were recorded for this clone. The V and J genes are TRBV7-2 and TRBJ1-1, with no clear D. Germline V gives CDR1 SGHTA, CDR2 FQGNSA. The V end lost 5 bases, the J end lost 3 bases, and 16 bases lay between the germline ends. The CDR3 covers 15 residues. CDR3 bases: TGTGCCAGCAGCCCCAGTGGAAACTCGTACACTGAAGCTTTCTTT. This translates into CASSPSGNSYTEAFF.

This clone came up a few times. V is TRBV4-1 and J is TRBJ1-2; D unresolved. Deletions cut 4 bases from V and 4 bases from J, with 10 bases between. The germline gives CDR1 MGHRA, CDR2 YSYEKL. The CDR3 consists of 13 residues. CDR3 coding DNA: TGCGCCAGCAGCCGCCCTGACACCTATGGCTACACCTTC. Its protein product is CASSRPDTYGYTF.

The chain joins TRBV19 to TRBJ1-4; D unresolved. The ends were cut back, 7 bases at V and 7 bases at J, with 13 bases in the middle. The CDR3 loop spans 13 amino acids. The germline V gene encodes CDR1 LNHDA and CDR2 SQIVND (reference sequence). The CDR3 loop is CASIGFEGEKLFF. The CDR3 DNA follows: TGTGCCAGTATCGGGTTTGAAGGTGAAAAACTGTTTTTT.

This chain connects TRBV6-5 to TRBJ2-1; 12 bases are a match to TRBD1. The length of the CDR3 is 16 residues. Germline V gene lookup returns CDR1 MNHEY and CDR2 SVGAGI. V shed 4 bases, J shed 6 bases, and the junction held 7 bases outside the gene matches. CDR3 sequence (DNA): TGTGCCAGCAGTTCTGTGAGGGACAGGGGGCGCAATGAGCAGTTCTTC. Translated, it gives CASSSVRDRGRNEQFF.

This chain connects TRBV11-1 to TRBJ2-3; TRBD2 matches at 7 bases. Germline V gene lookup returns CDR1 SGHAT and CDR2 FQDESV (reference sequence). The V segment lost 7 bases and the J segment 1 base; nucleotides outside the gene matches: 8. The CDR3 extends over 15 amino acids. DNA of the CDR3: TGTGCCAGCACCTCGACTAGCCTCCGCACAGATACGCAGTATTTT. It codes for CASTSTSLRTDTQYF.

The chain joins TRBV18 to TRBJ1-6; D is unresolved. Germline-derived CDR1 and CDR2 are KGHSH and LQKENI. The germline V and J ends were trimmed by 6 bases and 7 bases, with 16 bases remaining between them. The CDR3 is 15 residues long. In DNA, the CDR3 is TGTGCCAGCTCCCGAGATGTGGCTGGGAATTCACCCCTCCACTTT. The encoded protein is CASSRDVAGNSPLHF.

The V gene is TRBV27, the J gene TRBJ1-4; tentatively, D is TRBD1 (6 bases). There are 14 residues in the CDR3. V lost 6 bases, J lost 5 bases, and 13 bases lay in between. CDR1 MNHEY and CDR2 SMNVEV come from the germline V gene (reference sequence). CDR3: CASRTTGNNEKLFF. The CDR3 DNA follows: TGTGCCAGCAGAACAACAGGGAACAATGAAAAACTGTTTTTT.

The chain is built from TRBV15 and TRBJ1-6; a weak D match, TRBD1 (5 bases). V lost 0 bases and J lost 0, with 12 bases in between. Germline CDR1 and CDR2: LNHNV and YYDKDF (reference sequence). The CDR3 sequence is 18 residues long. The CDR3 DNA is TGTGCCACCAGCAGAGATCGACACGGGGGCTCCTATAATTCACCCCTCCACTTT. It encodes CATSRDRHGGSYNSPLHF.

The DNA for the CDR3 is TGTGCCACCGGACAGGATACCTACGAGCAGTACGTC. Protein: CATGQDTYEQYV. The V and J genes are TRBV10-3 and TRBJ2-7, with 7 positions matching TRBD1. Germline CDR1 ENHRY, CDR2 SYGVKD. The CDR3 consists of 12 residues. V was pared by 10 bases and J by 2 bases, with 5 bases of the junction left unmatched.

This clone is a singleton in its sample. The chain links TRBV30 to TRBJ2-7, with D hard to call. The CDR3 covers 13 residues. The V and J ends lost 1 base and 0 bases respectively, with 7 bases between them. Germline CDR1 is GTSNPN and CDR2 is SVGIG (reference sequence). The CDR3 spells CAWSEQPSYEQYV. The CDR3, as DNA: TGTGCCTGGAGTGAACAGCCCTCCTACGAGCAGTACGTC.

The rearrangement links TRBV9 to TRBJ1-6, with unresolved D. The V end lost 4 bases, the J end lost 0 bases, and 11 bases lay between the germline ends. The CDR3 length is 16 residues. The germline gives CDR1 SGDLS, CDR2 YYNGEE. CDR3 amino acids: CASSTAYASYNSPLHF. The CDR3 DNA sequence: TGTGCCAGCAGCACAGCCTACGCCTCCTATAATTCACCCCTCCACTTT.

The chain has TRBV30 and TRBJ2-5; the match to TRBD2 covers 10 bases. CDR1 is GTSNPN and CDR2 is SVGIG in the germline V gene (reference sequence). The CDR3 totals 14 residues. V shed 3 bases, J shed 4 bases, and the junction held 5 bases outside the gene matches. The CDR3 DNA follows: TGTGCCTGGAGCAGCGGGGGGGCCCGAGAGACCCAGTACTTC. It is translated as CAWSSGGARETQYF.

The rearrangement joins TRBV6-5 to TRBJ1-2; D not certain. The CDR3 runs to 13 residues. The germline CDR1 and CDR2 sequences are MNHEY and SVGAGI. The V and J ends lost 5 bases and 3 bases respectively, with 10 bases between them. CDR3: CASSRTDYYGYTF. The DNA for the CDR3 is TGTGCCAGCAGTCGGACGGATTACTATGGCTACACCTTC.

A few counts support this clone. The gene calls are TRBV19 and TRBJ1-5; 9 nucleotides match TRBD1. This CDR3 has 16 residues. The V segment lost 3 bases and the J segment 2 bases; nucleotides outside the gene matches: 5. Germline V lookup: CDR1 LNHDA, CDR2 SQIVND (reference sequence). CDR3: CASSMRTGEGNQPQHF. The CDR3 DNA reads as TGTGCCAGTAGTATGAGGACAGGGGAGGGCAATCAGCCCCAGCATTTT.

This clone was counted a few times. The chain links TRBV2 to TRBJ1-2; D not certain. CDR3 length: 14 residues. The V end lost 5 bases, the J end lost 4 bases, and 14 bases lay between the germline ends. Per germline, CDR1 SNHLY and CDR2 FYNNEI. This CDR3 is CASSFTPLFYGYTF. The CDR3 DNA is TGTGCCAGCAGTTTCACCCCCCTGTTCTATGGCTACACCTTC.

The chain uses TRBV30 and TRBJ1-4, with unresolved D. V was trimmed by 0 bases and J by 5 bases, leaving 10 bases between them. CDR3 size: 14 residues. Germline values: CDR1 GTSNPN, CDR2 SVGIG (reference sequence). The CDR3 bases are TGTGCCTGGAGTGTGAGGTTTCTAAATGAAAAACTGTTTTTT. This sequence encodes CAWSVRFLNEKLFF.